What follows is one TCR beta chain and its context. Antigen: not known. The sample is drawn from a study of post-analysis software for immune sequencing data. Study as a whole: In terms of disease course, relapsing-remitting, secondary progressive and progressive-relapsing multiple sclerosis were included.

Unique molecular identifiers featured in each of the TCR beta cDNA libraries. Each CDR3 protein is one row after TCRdb ran MiXCR on the PCR reads. The sample lists more than 500,000 distinct CDR3 sequences; roughly 34% were seen once. Deletions cut 6 bases from V and 0 bases from J, with 15 bases between. This CDR3 region has 16 residues. Germline assignment: CDR1 MNHEY and CDR2 SVGEGT. Whole-study findings and limits: Five or six TRBV segments, TRBV5-6, TRBV5-1 and TRBV20-1 among them, were found more frequent in patients than controls. Multiple sclerosis patients had significantly lower normalized Chao1 diversity than controls.

What was sequenced was blood. This sequence joins TRBV6-2 or TRBV6-3 and TRBJ1-5; D remains unclear. This clonotype was sampled from a girl aged 2-17 years with multiple sclerosis. The DNA of the CDR3 is TGTGCCAGCAGCCGAAAGGGAGAGTATAGCAATCAGCCCCAGCATTTT. Translating it yields CASSRKGEYSNQPQHF.